Below, one T cell receptor beta chain is given with its context. The data derive from a study of blood T cell repertoires in COVID-19. Germline assignment: CDR1 GTSNPN and CDR2 SVGIG (reference sequence). The CDR3 loop spans 13 amino acids. With V trimmed by 2 bases and J by 2 bases, 3 bases remained unmatched. Some clones are missing from TCRdb's copy, which holds only in-frame ones; the method was immunoSEQ multiplex PCR. The data contain some 75,000 clones, around nine tenths of them singletons. The sequence came from a man in his sixties with acute or convalescent COVID-19. This sequence joins TRBV30 and TRBJ2-7; 7 positions agree with TRBD1. The sequenced material came from peripheral blood. CDR3 nucleotides: TGTGCCTGGAGTCCCGGGACAGCCTACGAGCAGTACTTC. Its translation is CAWSPGTAYEQYF.